Listed here are 28 T cell receptor beta chains from one sample, sequenced in a study of T cell changes during pregnancy in multiple sclerosis. Method: immunoSEQ multiplex PCR; TCRdb's copy keeps in-frame clones and lacks some. The repertoire consists of under 110,000 clones, with about 90% occurring once and the leading ten covering 1.5% to 2%. Sample: peripheral blood, taken before pregnancy. These receptors were collected from a female donor with multiple sclerosis, enrolled in a pregnancy study.

V gene TRBV18 combines with J gene TRBJ1-3, with D tentatively TRBD1 (5 bases). The V gene lost 3 bases and the J gene lost 5 bases, with 11 bases spanning the gap. The CDR3 runs to 14 residues. Germline V gene lookup returns CDR1 KGHSH and CDR2 LQKENI. CDR3: CASSPGQTRNTIYF. The CDR3 DNA reads TGTGCCAGCTCACCTGGACAAACAAGAAACACCATATATTTT.

The rearrangement joins TRBV5-8 to TRBJ2-1; 15 bases fit TRBD2. Unmatched junction bases numbered 4, after V lost 1 base and J lost 14 bases. Germline CDR1 reads SGHTS; CDR2 reads YDEGEE. The CDR3 covers 14 residues. The CDR3 spells CASSLQGLAGGEFF. The CDR3 nucleotides are TGTGCCAGCAGCTTGCAAGGACTAGCGGGGGGGGAGTTCTTC. Based on the CDR3 plus reference TRBV5-8 and TRBJ2-1, the full variable domain is EAGVTQSPTHLIKTRGQQATLRCSPISGHTSVYWYQQALGLGLQFLLWYDEGEERNRGNFPPRFSGRQFPNYSSELNVNALELEDSALYLCASSLQGLAGGEFFGPGTRLTVL.

This rearrangement joins TRBV5-1 to TRBJ1-3, with D uncertain. The CDR3 has 16 amino acids. V lost 0 bases, J lost 0 bases, and 10 bases lay in between. The germline gives CDR1 SGHRS, CDR2 YFSETQ. CDR3 coding DNA: TGCGCCAGCAGCTTGGCCAACGGGGACTCTGGAAACACCATATATTTT. Protein: CASSLANGDSGNTIYF.

The V gene is TRBV18, the J gene TRBJ2-1; D uncertain. Deletions cut 2 bases from V and 3 bases from J, with 11 bases between. The CDR3 covers 15 residues. The V gene's germline CDR1 is KGHSH and CDR2 LQKENI. The CDR3 DNA follows: TGTGCCAGCTCACCAGTACTACCTTACTACAATGAGCAGTTCTTC. It codes for CASSPVLPYYNEQFF. Full variable domain (remainder filled in from reference TRBV18 and TRBJ2-1): NAGVMQNPRHLVRRRGQEARLRCSPMKGHSHVYWYRQLPEEGLKFMVYLQKENIIDESGMPKERFSAEFPKEGPSILRIQQVVRGDSAAYFCASSPVLPYYNEQFFGPGTRLTVL.

This clone was seen only a few times. The chain is built from TRBV30 and TRBJ2-2; 10 positions match TRBD2. In germline, CDR1 is GTSNPN, CDR2 SVGIG (reference sequence). CDR3 length: 17 amino acids. The trim removed 2 bases at V and 0 bases at J, leaving 6 bases unmatched. The CDR3: CAWSTLAGFANTGELFF. The DNA of the CDR3 is TGTGCCTGGAGTACACTAGCGGGATTCGCGAACACCGGGGAGCTGTTTTTT.

The chain is built from TRBV4-3 and TRBJ2-1, with 14 bases aligning to TRBD2. The CDR3 runs 19 residues. V was pared by 0 bases and J by 7 bases, with 11 bases of the junction left unmatched. Looked up from germline, CDR1 is LGHNA and CDR2 is YSLEER. The DNA for the CDR3 is TGCGCCAGCAGCCAAGAATGGACTAGCGGGGGGCTACAAAGGAATGAGCAGTTCTTC. Encoded protein: CASSQEWTSGGLQRNEQFF.

The gene calls are TRBV6-5 and TRBJ1-1; possible D gene TRBD1, 5 bases. Trimming cost V 7 bases and J 4 bases, with 16 bases left between them. The CDR3 totals 14 residues. The germline CDR1 and CDR2 sequences are MNHEY and SVGAGI. The CDR3 region is CASIPGTEGTEAFF. The CDR3 DNA is TGTGCCAGCATTCCCGGGACGGAGGGCACTGAAGCTTTCTTT.

The rearrangement joins TRBV6-1 to TRBJ2-7; 7 nucleotides agree with TRBD1. Losses at the gene ends were 7 bases for V and 3 bases for J; bases not matched to a gene: 6. This CDR3 comprises 13 residues. Germline V gene data show CDR1 as MNHNS and CDR2 as SASEGT. The chain's CDR3 is CASTLGQIYEQYF. For the CDR3, the DNA is TGTGCCAGCACCCTGGGACAGATCTACGAGCAGTACTTC.

The CDR3 loop is CAISEIQGGSEAFF. CDR3 DNA sequence: TGTGCCATCAGTGAGATACAGGGGGGATCTGAAGCTTTCTTT. The gene calls are TRBV10-3 and TRBJ1-1, with TRBD1 matching over 8 bases. Germline V lookup: CDR1 ENHRY, CDR2 SYGVKD. V shed 2 bases, J shed 6 bases, and the junction held 5 bases outside the gene matches. This CDR3 has 14 residues.

The chain uses TRBV7-9 and TRBJ2-3; D perhaps matches TRBD2 (5 bases). Trimming took off 1 base at V and 6 bases at J, with 8 bases between the two ends. CDR3 size: 13 residues. Germline-derived CDR1 and CDR2 are SEHNR and FQNEAQ (reference sequence). CDR3 sequence: CASSLEAGDTQYF. CDR3 nucleotide sequence: TGTGCCAGCAGCTTAGAGGCGGGTGATACGCAGTATTTT.

The chain couples TRBV4-1 to TRBJ2-7, with 7 bases that match TRBD1. CDR1 is MGHRA and CDR2 is YSYEKL in the germline V gene. This CDR3 region has 16 residues. V lost 1 base to trimming and J lost 3 bases; unmatched junction nucleotides: 9. This chain's CDR3 is CASSQGIGDSSYEQYF. CDR3 nucleotides: TGCGCCAGCAGCCAAGGGATCGGGGACAGTAGCTACGAGCAGTACTTC.

V is TRBV6-5 and J is TRBJ2-5; possible D gene TRBD1, 5 bases. Trimming shortened V by 4 bases and J by 0 bases, and 9 bases separated the two germline ends. This CDR3 is built from 14 residues. Germline lookup yields CDR1 MNHEY and CDR2 SVGAGI. The CDR3 protein is CASSWTSYQETQYF. CDR3 DNA sequence: TGTGCCAGCAGTTGGACATCGTACCAAGAGACCCAGTACTTC.

This clone showed up just once. The chain has TRBV4-1 and TRBJ2-7, with 7 bases fitting TRBD1. CDR3 length: 14 amino acids. The V gene end was trimmed by 4 bases and the J gene end by 3 bases; junction bases not matched to a gene: 6. Germline assignment: CDR1 MGHRA and CDR2 YSYEKL. The CDR3 reads CASSPGTENYEQYF. The CDR3 DNA sequence: TGCGCCAGCAGCCCCGGGACAGAGAACTACGAGCAGTACTTC.

CDR3 in amino acids: CASSPPRGDTEAFF. DNA of the CDR3: TGTGCCAGCAGCCCTCCCAGGGGGGACACTGAAGCTTTCTTT. The chain employs TRBV7-9 and TRBJ1-1; 7 positions agree with TRBD1. The J segment lost 3 bases and the V segment lost 5 bases, leaving 6 bases of the junction unmatched. CDR3 length equals 14 residues. The germline CDR1 and CDR2 sequences are SEHNR and FQNEAQ (reference sequence). Using reference TRBV7-9 and TRBJ1-1 for the parts outside the CDR3, the full variable domain is DTGVSQNPRHKITKRGQNVTFRCDPISEHNRLYWYRQTLGQGPEFLTYFQNEAQLEKSRLLSDRFSAERPKGSFSTLEIQRTEQGDSAMYLCASSPPRGDTEAFFGQGTRLTVV.

This chain links TRBV28 with TRBJ2-7; TRBD2 might be the D (6 bases). Between the trimmed V and J ends, which lost 3 bases and 0 bases, there was a span of 15 bases. The CDR3 loop spans 16 amino acids. Germline V gene lookup returns CDR1 MDHEN and CDR2 SYDVKM. DNA for the CDR3: TGTGCCAGCAGTTTTGTGGGGGGAGCTCTCTCCTACGAGCAGTACTTC. Its translation: CASSFVGGALSYEQYF.

The chain has TRBV19 and TRBJ1-5; 8 positions agree with TRBD1. Germline assignment: CDR1 LNHDA and CDR2 SQIVND (reference sequence). V lost 1 base to trimming and J lost 9 bases; unmatched junction nucleotides: 11. CDR3 length: 16 residues. The CDR3 reads CASSIVRGPANSPQHF. For the CDR3, the DNA is TGTGCCAGTAGTATAGTCAGGGGGCCGGCCAATTCGCCCCAGCATTTT.

This rearrangement joins TRBV7-9 to TRBJ2-7; TRBD2 aligns across 8 bases. The CDR3 runs to 15 residues. With 4 bases clipped from V and 4 bases from J, the junction kept 9 bases outside the gene matches. The V gene's germline CDR1 is SEHNR and CDR2 FQNEAQ (reference sequence). CDR3 coding DNA: TGTGCCAGCAGCTCAGCGGGACTAGGTCTTTACGAGCAGTACTTC. This sequence encodes CASSSAGLGLYEQYF.

The chain carries TRBV11-2 and TRBJ2-5, with 9 bases that match TRBD1. V shed 5 bases and J 7 bases; nucleotides not matched to a gene: 14. Germline lookup yields CDR1 SGHAT and CDR2 FQNNGV. The CDR3 has 16 amino acids. CDR3: CASSPGQGTTFSTQYF. CDR3 nucleotides: TGTGCCAGCAGCCCGGGACAGGGTACAACATTCTCGACCCAGTACTTC.

The count of this clone is one. The chain is built from TRBV28 and TRBJ1-4; 8 bases are shared with TRBD1. The junction had 5 bases not matched to a gene; V was cut back by 6 bases and J by 5 bases. CDR1 MDHEN and CDR2 SYDVKM come from the germline V gene. The CDR3 extends over 14 amino acids. The CDR3 bases are TGTGCCAGCAGCTGGGACAGGAAAAATGAAAAACTGTTTTTT. Translating it yields CASSWDRKNEKLFF.

The chain links TRBV5-1 to TRBJ2-3; D not resolved. Per the germline V gene, CDR1 is SGHRS and CDR2 is YFSETQ. The CDR3 is made up of 13 amino acids. Trimming stripped 5 bases from V and 5 bases from J, with 12 bases between. DNA for the CDR3: TGCGCCAGCAGAGCCGGGTTTAGAGATACGCAGTATTTT. Amino acids: CASRAGFRDTQYF.

The chain couples TRBV21-1 to TRBJ1-3; TRBD1, the table's D call, lacks a check against the DNA. TRBV21-1 is reported as a pseudogene. There are 17 residues in the CDR3. For the CDR3, the DNA is TGTGCCAGCAGCAAGGGCAAGGGCAGGGGGTTTGGAAACACCATATATTTT. This translates into CASSKGKGRGFGNTIYF.

The genes are TRBV4-2 and TRBJ2-7, with D possibly matching TRBD2 (5 bases). This CDR3 has 17 amino acids. Trimming stripped 3 bases from V and 0 bases from J, with 18 bases between. The germline gives CDR1 LGHNA, CDR2 YNFKEQ. The CDR3 reads CASSQATMGGSSYEQYF. The CDR3 DNA sequence: TGTGCCAGCAGCCAGGCCACCATGGGTGGGAGCTCCTACGAGCAGTACTTC.

The chain links TRBV9 to TRBJ1-1; 9 positions match TRBD1. V shed 4 bases and J 1 base; nucleotides not matched to a gene: 5. The CDR3 has 15 residues. Germline assignment: CDR1 SGDLS and CDR2 YYNGEE. CDR3 DNA: TGTGCCAGCAGCAGGGGACAGGGAACGAACACTGAAGCTTTCTTT. Translation: CASSRGQGTNTEAFF.

The chain has TRBV19 and TRBJ2-7; 10 nucleotides align to TRBD1. The ends lost 6 bases at V and 3 bases at J; junction bases unmatched: 5. Germline CDR1 reads LNHDA; CDR2 reads SQIVND (reference sequence). The CDR3 is made up of 14 amino acids. The CDR3 loop is CASRPGQGNYEQYF. The CDR3 DNA follows: TGTGCCAGTAGGCCGGGACAGGGGAACTACGAGCAGTACTTC.

The chain carries TRBV5-1 and TRBJ1-4; D is unresolved. Trimming pared 1 base from V and 7 bases from J, leaving 11 bases between. Germline V gene sequence: CDR1 SGHRS, CDR2 YFSETQ. CDR3 size: 14 residues. In DNA form, the CDR3 reads TGCGCCAGCAGCTTGATGGGGAGTAGTGAAAAACTGTTTTTT. This codes for CASSLMGSSEKLFF.

In DNA, the CDR3 is TGCAGCGTTGCGGGTCAGCTGAACACTGAAGCTTTCTTT. Its protein product is CSVAGQLNTEAFF. The chain uses TRBV29-1 and TRBJ1-1; no clear D gene. This CDR3 comprises 13 residues. The germline gives CDR1 SQVTM, CDR2 ANQGSEA. V was clipped by 4 bases and J by 0 bases, with 9 bases between them.

The rearrangement joins TRBV28 to TRBJ1-6; TRBD1 agrees at 10 bases. CDR3 length: 15 amino acids. V was pared by 5 bases and J by 7 bases, with 5 bases of the junction left unmatched. Germline CDR1 MDHEN, CDR2 SYDVKM. This CDR3 reads CASSARQGANSPLHF. DNA of the CDR3: TGTGCCAGCAGTGCAAGACAGGGGGCGAATTCACCCCTCCACTTT. Together with reference TRBV28 and TRBJ1-6, the CDR3 gives the full variable domain: DVKVTQSSRYLVKRTGEKVFLECVQDMDHENMFWYRQDPGLGLRLIYFSYDVKMKEKGDIPEGYSVSREKKERFSLILESASTNQTSMYLCASSARQGANSPLHFGNGTRLTVT.

The genes are TRBV6-5 and TRBJ1-4; 7 positions match TRBD1. This CDR3 region has 15 residues. CDR1 and CDR2 from the germline V gene are MNHEY and SVGAGI. V lost 2 bases and J lost 4; bases outside the gene matches: 4. This chain's CDR3 is CASSYAGQLNEKLFF. CDR3 bases: TGTGCCAGCAGTTACGCGGGACAGCTTAATGAAAAACTGTTTTTT.